The clone carrying this T cell receptor beta chain came up a few times. The antigen remains unidentified. This sample is part of a study of T-cell reconstitution after alpha-beta-depleted transplantation in children. General study results and limits: Roughly two months post-transplant, alpha-beta T cells reportedly originated from several hundred graft clones that had expanded.

Unique molecular identifiers were incorporated during preparation of the TCRbeta library. TCRdb recomputed calls from the PCR reads with MiXCR, one row per CDR3 protein. The table shows roughly 100,000 distinct CDR3 sequences, with around 5.9% occurring only once. Germline CDR1 and CDR2: KGHSH and LQKENI. Trimming left V 0 bases short and J 4 bases short, with 12 bases between. This CDR3 contains 16 residues. The clonotype comes from a female patient under 10 years old who had a stem cell transplant for Fanconi anemia, so the T cells may come from the graft donor. V usage is TRBV18 and J usage is TRBJ1-4, with a possible D match to TRBD1 (5 bases). Material: PBMCs, mostly from graft donor cells, obtained 60 days after TCRalphabeta/CD19-depleted stem cell transplant. The CDR3 DNA reads TGTGCCAGCTCACCACCAGGCCGGGGGTATAATGAAAAACTGTTTTTT. Its translation is CASSPPGRGYNEKLFF.